The 17 T cell receptor gamma chains below all came from one sample that was sequenced in a study of Vδ1+ human thymocytes. Extracted RNA was reverse transcribed into cDNA. Multiplex PCR used pooled V-gene forward primers and a constant-region reverse primer to amplify CDR3s. TCRdb reran clone calling via CATT on the multiplex PCR reads. The sample shows more than 35,000 gamma-chain clones, just over 20% of them seen only once. These receptors lack a known antigen. General observations from the study: Thymic TRG and TRD repertoires appeared highly polyclonal.

The sequenced material came from Vdelta1+ gamma-delta thymocytes from the thymus. The subset: FACS-sorted CD3+ TCRalphabeta- TCRVdelta1+ TCRVdelta2- thymocytes. The origin of the receptors is a girl less than two years old who had congenital heart surgery.

This chain uses TRGV2 with TRGJ1 or TRGJ2. V was clipped by 4 bases and J by 7 bases; unmatched bases: 16. Germline-derived CDR1 and CDR2 are EGSNGY and YDSYNSKV. The CDR3 has 15 residues. The CDR3 is CATWDGSQGEYKKLF. As DNA, the CDR3 is TGTGCCACCTGGGATGGATCCCAGGGGGAGTATAAGAAACTCTTT.

In its sample, this clone was seen a few times. The sample has other DNA sequences that encode this CDR3 too. V usage is TRGV2 and J usage is TRGJ1 or TRGJ2. This CDR3 spans 13 amino acids. V gave up 2 bases and J gave up 3 bases; unmatched junction bases: 4. The germline V gene has CDR1 EGSNGY and CDR2 YDSYNSKV. The CDR3 sequence: CATWDVLYYKKLF. CDR3 in DNA: TGTGCCACCTGGGACGTCCTTTATTATAAGAAACTCTTT.

The rearrangement joins TRGV9 to TRGJ1 or TRGJ2. The germline V gene has CDR1 GITISATS and CDR2 ISYDGTV (reference sequence). J gave up 6 bases and V 0 bases, and 11 bases lay outside the gene matches. The CDR3 is made up of 15 amino acids. The CDR3 DNA is TGTGCCTTGTGGGAGGTGCCAAGTGGGGGTTATAAGAAACTCTTT. This codes for CALWEVPSGGYKKLF.

The V call is TRGV2, the J call TRGJP2. Trimming removed 1 base from V and 3 bases from J; junction bases left unmatched: 8. Germline CDR1 and CDR2: EGSNGY and YDSYNSKV. The CDR3 is made up of 16 amino acids. DNA for the CDR3: TGTGCCACCTGGGACGGCGTCCTGGGTAGTGATTGGATCAAGACGTTT. Protein sequence: CATWDGVLGSDWIKTF.

The V call is TRGV9, the J call TRGJ1 or TRGJ2. This CDR3 has 13 amino acids. Germline V lookup: CDR1 GITISATS, CDR2 ISYDGTV (reference sequence). Trimming cost V 2 bases and J 8 bases; bases outside gene matches: 9. CDR3 nucleotides: TGTGCCTTGTGGGAGGCCCAGTTGCATAAGAAACTCTTT. This sequence encodes CALWEAQLHKKLF.

The chain combines TRGV9 with TRGJ1 or TRGJ2. In germline, CDR1 is GITISATS, CDR2 ISYDGTV (reference sequence). The CDR3 totals 14 residues. The V gene end was trimmed by 2 bases and the J gene end by 11 bases; junction bases not matched to a gene: 15. The CDR3 spells CALWEGSGYGEKLF. The CDR3 nucleotides are TGTGCCTTGTGGGAGGGATCCGGGTACGGGGAGAAACTCTTT.

In the case of this clone: The sample contains more than one DNA sequence encoding this CDR3. The chain joins TRGV3 to TRGJ1 or TRGJ2. The V segment lost 0 bases and the J segment 7 bases; nucleotides outside the gene matches: 6. CDR1 VTNTFY and CDR2 YDVSTARD come from the germline V gene (reference sequence). This CDR3 has 13 amino acids. The CDR3 loop reads CATWDRRRYKKLF. The CDR3 region has the DNA TGTGCCACCTGGGACAGGCGGCGATATAAGAAACTCTTT.

The chain joins TRGV2 to TRGJ1 or TRGJ2. CDR1 is EGSNGY and CDR2 is YDSYNSKV in the germline V gene. The CDR3 sequence is 11 residues long. Losses at the gene ends were 5 bases for V and 15 bases for J; bases not matched to a gene: 13. CDR3 nucleotides: TGTGCCACCTGGGGCTCCCAGGGTTTACTCTTT. Translated: CATWGSQGLLF.

This clone has more than one count but fewer than ten. This rearrangement joins TRGV5 to TRGJ1 or TRGJ2. J was trimmed by 10 bases and V by 0 bases; bases with no gene match: 9. The germline gives CDR1 VINAFY, CDR2 YDVSNSKD. CDR3 length equals 13 residues. The CDR3 loop reads CATWDRPLQKKLF. The DNA of the CDR3 is TGTGCCACCTGGGACAGGCCCCTTCAGAAGAAACTCTTT.

The rearrangement links TRGV2 to TRGJP2. Germline-derived CDR1 and CDR2 are EGSNGY and YDSYNSKV. Unmatched junction bases numbered 10, after V lost 0 bases and J lost 9 bases. The CDR3 is 15 amino acids. CDR3 region: CATWDGRGRYWIKTF. CDR3 DNA sequence: TGTGCCACCTGGGACGGGCGGGGTAGATATTGGATCAAGACGTTT.

The rearrangement links TRGV8 to TRGJP1. This CDR3 has 13 residues. Germline CDR1 reads VENAVY; CDR2 reads YDSYNSRV. The V and J ends lost 0 bases and 11 bases, in that order; junction bases with no gene match: 6. CDR3 sequence: CATWDRLGWFKIF. DNA for the CDR3: TGTGCCACCTGGGATAGGCTGGGCTGGTTCAAGATATTT.

The table lists this clone with a few counts. The gene calls are TRGV3 and TRGJ1 or TRGJ2. The CDR3 totals 14 residues. The trim removed 0 bases at V and 5 bases at J, leaving 7 bases unmatched. Germline CDR1 reads VTNTFY; CDR2 reads YDVSTARD (reference sequence). The CDR3 nucleotides read TGTGCCACCTGGGACAGGCCTCATGATTATAAGAAACTCTTT. Protein: CATWDRPHDYKKLF.

This clone was seen only a few times. This rearrangement joins TRGV8 to TRGJP2. V was clipped by 8 bases and J by 11 bases; unmatched bases: 11. The germline CDR1 and CDR2 sequences are VENAVY and YDSYNSRV. The CDR3 consists of 12 residues. The CDR3 coding sequence is TGTGCCACCTCCACCCTCAGGTGGATCAAGACGTTT. Translated: CATSTLRWIKTF.

Turning to this clone: Mismatch with germline at one junction end may stem from a read error. The J gene is TRGJP2, the V gene TRGV4. Germline CDR1 is EGSTGY and CDR2 is YDSYTSSV. The CDR3 is 15 amino acids. The DNA for the CDR3 is TGTGCCACCTGGGCGACATATAGTAGTGATTGGACCAAGACGTTT. This encodes CATWATYSSDWTKTF.

This rearrangement joins TRGV8 to TRGJ1 or TRGJ2. The CDR3 spans 12 residues. Germline CDR1 is VENAVY and CDR2 is YDSYNSRV. V lost 4 bases to trimming and J lost 8 bases; unmatched junction nucleotides: 8. The CDR3 sequence: CATWEGGDKKLF. The CDR3 nucleotides are TGTGCCACCTGGGAGGGCGGGGATAAGAAACTCTTT.

This clone was observed a few times. V is TRGV2 and J is TRGJ1 or TRGJ2. CDR1 EGSNGY and CDR2 YDSYNSKV come from the germline V gene. The trim removed 0 bases at V and 3 bases at J, leaving 8 bases unmatched. The CDR3 is 15 amino acids. CDR3 in amino acids: CATWDGGWGYYKKLF. The CDR3 region has the DNA TGTGCCACCTGGGACGGGGGTTGGGGTTATTATAAGAAACTCTTT.

This clone showed up just a few times. The chain recombines TRGV9 with TRGJ1 or TRGJ2. After removal of 2 bases from V and 10 bases from J, the junction contained 8 bases not matched to a gene. The CDR3 runs 12 residues. Germline V gives CDR1 GITISATS, CDR2 ISYDGTV (reference sequence). The CDR3 reads CALWEEYLKKLF. CDR3 nucleotides: TGTGCCTTGTGGGAGGAATACTTGAAGAAACTCTTT.